The source of this TCR beta chain is a study of PD-L1 blockade in urothelial cancer. As to time point: peripheral blood 6 weeks after treatment start. This CDR3 has 14 residues. Germline loops: CDR1 SGHRS, CDR2 YFSETQ. The germline V and J ends were trimmed by 0 bases and 2 bases, with 8 bases remaining between them. Clones were read by immunoSEQ multiplex PCR, and TCRdb kept only the in-frame ones, dropping some. The data contain approximately 93,000 clones, approximately 87% of them singletons. The chain combines TRBV5-1 with TRBJ1-1; D not certain. This TCR came from a man aged 70 or older with urothelial cancer. The material sequenced was PBMCs, taken around atezolizumab (anti-PD-L1) treatment. The CDR3 loop reads CASSLGHINTEAFF. In DNA, the CDR3 is TGCGCCAGCAGCTTGGGGCACATCAACACTGAAGCTTTCTTT.